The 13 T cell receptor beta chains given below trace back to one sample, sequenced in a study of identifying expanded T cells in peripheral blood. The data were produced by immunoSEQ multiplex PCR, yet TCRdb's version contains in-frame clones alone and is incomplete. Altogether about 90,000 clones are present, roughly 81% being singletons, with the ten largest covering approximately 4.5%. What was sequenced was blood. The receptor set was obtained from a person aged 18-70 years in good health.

This CDR3 is CASSRWTGDSYEQYF. The CDR3, as DNA: TGTGCCAGCAGTCGTTGGACAGGGGACAGCTACGAGCAGTACTTC. The chain carries TRBV6-1 and TRBJ2-7; TRBD1 matches at 9 bases. Trimming cost V 5 bases and J 3 bases; bases outside gene matches: 8. The CDR3 has 15 amino acids. The germline V gene has CDR1 MNHNS and CDR2 SASEGT.

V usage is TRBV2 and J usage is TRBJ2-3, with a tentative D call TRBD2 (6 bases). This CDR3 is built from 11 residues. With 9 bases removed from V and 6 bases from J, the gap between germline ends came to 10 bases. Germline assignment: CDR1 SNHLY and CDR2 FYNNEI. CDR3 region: CARGLGDTQYF. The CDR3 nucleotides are TGTGCCAGGGGACTCGGGGATACGCAGTATTTT.

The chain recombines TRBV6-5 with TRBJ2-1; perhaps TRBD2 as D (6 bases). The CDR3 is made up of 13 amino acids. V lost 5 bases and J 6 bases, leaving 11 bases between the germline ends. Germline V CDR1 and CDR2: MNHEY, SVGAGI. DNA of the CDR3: TGTGCCAGCAGTAAGGGACTTCGCAATGAGCAGTTCTTC. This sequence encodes CASSKGLRNEQFF.

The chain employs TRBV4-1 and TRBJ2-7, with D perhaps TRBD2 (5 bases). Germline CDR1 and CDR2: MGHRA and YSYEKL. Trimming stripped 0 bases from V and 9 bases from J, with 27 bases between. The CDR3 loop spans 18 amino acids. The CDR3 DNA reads TGCGCCAGCAGCCAAGAATTTGACGTTTTTAGGTCTTCCCGGGGGCAGTACTTC. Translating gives CASSQEFDVFRSSRGQYF.

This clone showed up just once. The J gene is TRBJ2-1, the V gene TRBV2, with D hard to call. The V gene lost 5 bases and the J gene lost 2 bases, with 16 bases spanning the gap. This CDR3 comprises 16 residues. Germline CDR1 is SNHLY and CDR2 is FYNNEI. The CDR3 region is CASSSSRTVTYNEQFF. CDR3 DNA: TGTGCCAGCAGTTCATCTAGAACGGTGACCTACAATGAGCAGTTCTTC.

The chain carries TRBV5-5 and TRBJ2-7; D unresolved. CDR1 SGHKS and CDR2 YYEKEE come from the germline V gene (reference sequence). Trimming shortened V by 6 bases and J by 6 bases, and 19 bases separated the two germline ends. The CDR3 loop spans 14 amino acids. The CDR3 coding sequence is TGTGCCAGCACCTATAGTCTCCGAGCTCCCGAGCAGTACTTC. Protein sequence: CASTYSLRAPEQYF.

CDR3 in DNA: TGTGCCAGCAGTATACAGGGGCTTACCTACGAGCAGTACTTC. Translated: CASSIQGLTYEQYF. The chain uses TRBV5-4 and TRBJ2-7, with 7 bases that match TRBD1. Per germline, CDR1 SGHNT and CDR2 YYREEE (reference sequence). CDR3 size: 14 residues. Germline trimming cut 5 bases from V and 2 bases from J; bases unmatched to any gene: 7.

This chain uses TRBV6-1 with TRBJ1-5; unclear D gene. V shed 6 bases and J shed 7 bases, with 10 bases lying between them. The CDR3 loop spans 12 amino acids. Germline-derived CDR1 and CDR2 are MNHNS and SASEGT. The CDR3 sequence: CASSKPGQPQHF. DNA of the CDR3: TGTGCCAGCAGCAAGCCGGGGCAGCCCCAGCATTTT.

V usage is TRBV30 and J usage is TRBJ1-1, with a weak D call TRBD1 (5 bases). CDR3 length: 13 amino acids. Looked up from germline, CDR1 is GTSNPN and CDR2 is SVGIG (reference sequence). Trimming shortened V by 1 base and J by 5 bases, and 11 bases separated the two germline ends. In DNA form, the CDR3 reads TGTGCCTGGAGTGGATTGTGGGGGACTGAAGCTTTCTTT. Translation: CAWSGLWGTEAFF.

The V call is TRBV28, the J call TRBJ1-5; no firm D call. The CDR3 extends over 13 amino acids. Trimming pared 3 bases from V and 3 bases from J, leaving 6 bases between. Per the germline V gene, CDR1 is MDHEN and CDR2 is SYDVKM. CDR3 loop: CASSFSYNQPQHF. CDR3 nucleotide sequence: TGTGCCAGCAGTTTCAGCTACAATCAGCCCCAGCATTTT.

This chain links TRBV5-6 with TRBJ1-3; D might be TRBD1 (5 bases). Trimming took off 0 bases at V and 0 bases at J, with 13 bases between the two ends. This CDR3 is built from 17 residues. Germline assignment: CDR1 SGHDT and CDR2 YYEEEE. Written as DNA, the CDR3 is TGTGCCAGCAGCTTGGGGTACATCAGGGCCTCTGGAAACACCATATATTTT. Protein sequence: CASSLGYIRASGNTIYF.

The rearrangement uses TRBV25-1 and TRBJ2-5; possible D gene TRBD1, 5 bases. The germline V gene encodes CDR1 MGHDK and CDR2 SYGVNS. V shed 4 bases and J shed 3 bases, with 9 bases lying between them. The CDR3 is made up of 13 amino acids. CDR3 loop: CASSVGAEETQYF. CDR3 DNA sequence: TGTGCCAGCAGTGTTGGGGCAGAAGAGACCCAGTACTTC.

Here the CDR3 DNA reads TGTGCCAGCAGCGGAGCGACTGAAAAACTGTTTTTT. Translation gives CASSGATEKLFF. The V call is TRBV27, the J call TRBJ1-4, with D hard to call. Trimming removed 6 bases from V and 7 bases from J, with 9 bases in between. CDR1 and CDR2 (germline): MNHEY, SMNVEV (reference sequence). The CDR3 contains 12 residues.